The present T cell receptor (beta chain) was sequenced within a study of CD8 T cells in Susac syndrome. Germline V gene sequence: CDR1 SGDLS, CDR2 YYNGEE. This CDR3 is 13 amino acids long. V was clipped by 4 bases and J by 8 bases, with 12 bases between them. A quantity of roughly 0.5 to 1 ug RNA underwent reverse transcription using random hexamers. The method of amplification for TCR beta CDR3 was immunoSEQ multiplex PCR, covering 54 Vbeta and 13 Jbeta. Each CDR3 protein is one row after TCRdb ran MiXCR on the immunoSEQ multiplex PCR reads. The top ten hold around 0.14% of the sample, which has 180,000 or so distinct CDR3 sequences, approximately 96% seen once. TCR beta sequences were obtained from blood CD8+ and CD4+ T cells. Isolation of CD8+ and CD4+ T cells was performed negatively, whereas enrichment of TEMRA cells was done by FACS.

The chain recombines TRBV9 with TRBJ1-4; no clear D gene. The clonotype originates from a human donor in good health. Sample: CD4+ T cells from PBMCs. As DNA, the CDR3 is TGTGCCAGCAGCCCCGGAGAAAGGGAAAAACTGTTTTTT. The encoded protein is CASSPGEREKLFF.